This T cell receptor (beta chain) was obtained from a study of shared clonotypes between healthy human individuals. On the study more broadly: Each donor had three CD4 naive, three CD4 memory, two CD8 naive and one CD8 memory plate. Whole-study findings and limits: Shared clonotypes across all four donors exceeded non-shared ones in generation probability. Limited genetic and exposure-history diversity came from having few donors.

Comment on this clone: Its antigen is undetermined.

From germline, CDR1 is SGHAT and CDR2 FQNNGV. The V segment lost 0 bases and the J segment 1 base; nucleotides outside the gene matches: 8. The CDR3 loop spans 17 amino acids. In replicate PCRs of sorted subsets, approximately 210 ng DNA, some 28,000 T cell genomes, was used. Libraries were prepared by immunoSEQ multiplex PCR; TCRdb keeps only in-frame clonotypes and omits some of them. The sample comprises more than 2 million clones, around 95% of which are singletons, and 0.13% rests with the top ten. The rearrangement uses TRBV11-2 and TRBJ1-1; 7 bases line up with TRBD1. The sample taken for sequencing was naive CD4+ T cells sorted from blood. Sample subset: CD45RA+ positively selected. The sequence derives from a man aged 18 to 35 in good health. As DNA, the CDR3 is TGTGCCAGCAGCTTAGATCTAATTGCAGGGGGGAACACTGAAGCTTTCTTT. Translated, it gives CASSLDLIAGGNTEAFF.